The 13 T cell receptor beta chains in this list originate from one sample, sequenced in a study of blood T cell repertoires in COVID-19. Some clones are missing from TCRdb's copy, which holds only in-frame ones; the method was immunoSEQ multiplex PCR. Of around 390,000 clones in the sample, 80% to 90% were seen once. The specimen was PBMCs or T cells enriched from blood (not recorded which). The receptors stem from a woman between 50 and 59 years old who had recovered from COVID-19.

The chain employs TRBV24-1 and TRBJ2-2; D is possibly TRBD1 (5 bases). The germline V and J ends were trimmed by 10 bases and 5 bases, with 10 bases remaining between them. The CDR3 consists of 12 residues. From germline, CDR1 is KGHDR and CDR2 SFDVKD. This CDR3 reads CATSRATGELFF. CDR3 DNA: TGTGCCACGAGCAGGGCTACCGGGGAGCTGTTTTTT.

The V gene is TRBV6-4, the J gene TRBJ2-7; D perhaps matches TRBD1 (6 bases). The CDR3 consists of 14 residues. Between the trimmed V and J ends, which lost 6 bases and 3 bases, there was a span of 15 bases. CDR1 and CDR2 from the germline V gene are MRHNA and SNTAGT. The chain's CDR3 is CASSRGTNYYEQYF. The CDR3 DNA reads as TGTGCCAGCAGCCGAGGGACAAATTACTACGAGCAGTACTTC.

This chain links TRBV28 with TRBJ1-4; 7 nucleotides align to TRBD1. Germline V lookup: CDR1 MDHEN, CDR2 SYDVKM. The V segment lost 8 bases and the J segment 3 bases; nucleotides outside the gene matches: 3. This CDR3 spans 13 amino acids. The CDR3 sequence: CASEGAANEKLFF. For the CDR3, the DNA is TGTGCCAGCGAGGGGGCTGCTAATGAAAAACTGTTTTTT.

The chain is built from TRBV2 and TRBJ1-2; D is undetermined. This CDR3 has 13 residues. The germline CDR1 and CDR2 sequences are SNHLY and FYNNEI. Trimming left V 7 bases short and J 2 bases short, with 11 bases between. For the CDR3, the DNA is TGTGCCAGCACTTTCGAGGTAAACTATGGCTACACCTTC. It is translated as CASTFEVNYGYTF. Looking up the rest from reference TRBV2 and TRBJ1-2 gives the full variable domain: EPEVTQTPSHQVTQMGQEVILRCVPISNHLYFYWYRQILGQKVEFLVSFYNNEISEKSEIFDDQFSVERPDGSNFTLKIRSTKLEDSAMYFCASTFEVNYGYTFGSGTRLTVV.

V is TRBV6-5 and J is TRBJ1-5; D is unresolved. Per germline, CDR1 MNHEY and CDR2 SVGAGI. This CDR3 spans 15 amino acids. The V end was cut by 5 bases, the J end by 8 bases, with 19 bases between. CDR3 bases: TGTGCCAGCAGTCGCTCCCGGACGGGGAGTGAGCCCCAGCATTTT. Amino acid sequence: CASSRSRTGSEPQHF.

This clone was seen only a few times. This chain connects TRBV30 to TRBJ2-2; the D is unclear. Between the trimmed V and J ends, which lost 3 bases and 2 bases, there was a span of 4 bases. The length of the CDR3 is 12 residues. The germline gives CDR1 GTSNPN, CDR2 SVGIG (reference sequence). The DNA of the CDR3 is TGTGCCTGGAGACAAAACACCGGGGAGCTGTTTTTT. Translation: CAWRQNTGELFF. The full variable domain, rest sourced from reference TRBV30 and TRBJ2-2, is SQTIHQWPATLVQPVGSPLSLECTVEGTSNPNLYWYRQAAGRGLQLLFYSVGIGQISSEVPQNLSASRPQDRQFILSSKKLLLSDSGFYLCAWRQNTGELFFGEGSRLTVL.

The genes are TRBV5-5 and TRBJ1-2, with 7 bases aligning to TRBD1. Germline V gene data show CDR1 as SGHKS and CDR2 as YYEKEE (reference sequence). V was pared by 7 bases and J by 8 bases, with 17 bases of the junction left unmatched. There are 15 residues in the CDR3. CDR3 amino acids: CASVGQEGAGIGYTF. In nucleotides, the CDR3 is TGTGCCAGCGTAGGACAGGAGGGGGCAGGGATAGGCTACACCTTC.

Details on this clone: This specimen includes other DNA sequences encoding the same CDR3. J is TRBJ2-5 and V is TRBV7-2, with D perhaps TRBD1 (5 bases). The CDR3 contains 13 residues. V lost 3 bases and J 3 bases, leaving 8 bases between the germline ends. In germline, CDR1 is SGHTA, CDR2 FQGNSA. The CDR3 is CASSLGQKETQYF. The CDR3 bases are TGTGCCAGCAGCTTGGGGCAAAAAGAGACCCAGTACTTC.

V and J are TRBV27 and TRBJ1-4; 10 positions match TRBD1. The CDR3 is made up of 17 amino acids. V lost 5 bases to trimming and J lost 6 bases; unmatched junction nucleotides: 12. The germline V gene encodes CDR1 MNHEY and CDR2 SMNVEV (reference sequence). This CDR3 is CASSPRTGGVEDEKLFF. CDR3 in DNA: TGTGCCAGCAGTCCCCGGACAGGGGGGGTAGAGGATGAAAAACTGTTTTTT. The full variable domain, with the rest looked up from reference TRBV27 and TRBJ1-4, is EAQVTQNPRYLITVTGKKLTVTCSQNMNHEYMSWYRQDPGLGLRQIYYSMNVEVTDKGDVPEGYKVSRKEKRNFPLILESPSPNQTSLYFCASSPRTGGVEDEKLFFGSGTQLSVL.

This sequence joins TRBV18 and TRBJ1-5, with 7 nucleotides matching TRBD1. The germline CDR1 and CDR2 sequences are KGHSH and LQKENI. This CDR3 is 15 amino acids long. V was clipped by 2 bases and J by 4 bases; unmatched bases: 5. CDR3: CASSPIGGQNQPQHF. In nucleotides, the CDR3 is TGTGCCAGCTCACCAATAGGGGGACAGAATCAGCCCCAGCATTTT.

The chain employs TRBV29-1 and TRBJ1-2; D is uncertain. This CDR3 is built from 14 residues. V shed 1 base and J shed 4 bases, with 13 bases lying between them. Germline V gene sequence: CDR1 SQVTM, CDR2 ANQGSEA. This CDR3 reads CSVEVGPGLYGYTF. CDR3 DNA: TGCAGCGTTGAAGTTGGCCCAGGACTCTATGGCTACACCTTC.

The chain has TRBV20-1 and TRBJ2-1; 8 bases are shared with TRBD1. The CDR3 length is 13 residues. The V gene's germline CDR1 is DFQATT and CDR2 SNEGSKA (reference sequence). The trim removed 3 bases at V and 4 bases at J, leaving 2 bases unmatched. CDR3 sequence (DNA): TGCAGTGCTAGTCAGGGGGCTTACAATGAGCAGTTCTTC. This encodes CSASQGAYNEQFF.

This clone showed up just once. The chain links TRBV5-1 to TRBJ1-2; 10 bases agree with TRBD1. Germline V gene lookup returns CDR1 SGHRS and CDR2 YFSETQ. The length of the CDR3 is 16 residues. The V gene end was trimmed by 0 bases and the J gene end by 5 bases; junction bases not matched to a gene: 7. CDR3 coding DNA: TGCGCCAGCAGCTTGGATACCCAGGGACAGGGGTATGGCTACACCTTC. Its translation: CASSLDTQGQGYGYTF. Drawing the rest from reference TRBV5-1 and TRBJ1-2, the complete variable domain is KAGVTQTPRYLIKTRGQQVTLSCSPISGHRSVSWYQQTPGQGLQFLFEYFSETQRNKGNFPGRFSGRQFSNSRSEMNVSTLELGDSALYLCASSLDTQGQGYGYTFGSGTRLTVV.